The 2 T cell receptor beta chains below all came from one sample that was sequenced in a study of T cell responses to AZD1222 COVID-19 vaccine. Method: immunoSEQ multiplex PCR; TCRdb's copy keeps in-frame clones and lacks some. The sample lists 150,000 or so clones; less than 95% were seen once. The sample here was peripheral blood, taken on day 0 of AZD1222 vaccination. The origin of the receptors is an adult in good health.

The chain employs TRBV4-1 and TRBJ2-3, with a weak D call TRBD2 (6 bases). With 5 bases removed from V and 5 bases from J, the gap between germline ends came to 20 bases. CDR1 is MGHRA and CDR2 is YSYEKL in the germline V gene. CDR3 length: 16 residues. Here the CDR3 reads CASSLGTLASEDTQYF. The DNA of the CDR3 is TGCGCCAGCAGCTTGGGAACGCTAGCGTCGGAAGATACGCAGTATTTT.

The chain links TRBV15 to TRBJ1-1; D remains ambiguous. The CDR3 has 16 residues. From germline, CDR1 is LNHNV and CDR2 YYDKDF (reference sequence). V was clipped by 5 bases and J by 1 base, with 17 bases between them. The DNA for the CDR3 is TGTGCCACCAGCCTACGCCACGCGGGTGGGAACACTGAAGCTTTCTTT. It is translated as CATSLRHAGGNTEAFF. Together with reference TRBV15 and TRBJ1-1, the CDR3 gives the full variable domain: DAMVIQNPRYQVTQFGKPVTLSCSQTLNHNVMYWYQQKSSQAPKLLFHYYDKDFNNEADTPDNFQSRRPNTSFCFLDIRSPGLGDTAMYLCATSLRHAGGNTEAFFGQGTRLTVV.